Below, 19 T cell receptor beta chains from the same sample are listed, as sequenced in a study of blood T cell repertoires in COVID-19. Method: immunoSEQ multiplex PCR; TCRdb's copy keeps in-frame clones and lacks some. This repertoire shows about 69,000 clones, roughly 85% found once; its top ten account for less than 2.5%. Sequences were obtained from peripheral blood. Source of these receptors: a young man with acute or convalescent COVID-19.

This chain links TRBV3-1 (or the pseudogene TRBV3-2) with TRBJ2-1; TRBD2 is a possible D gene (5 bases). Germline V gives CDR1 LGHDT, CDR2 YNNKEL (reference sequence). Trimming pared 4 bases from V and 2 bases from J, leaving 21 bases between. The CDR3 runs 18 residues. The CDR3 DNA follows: TGTGCCAGCAGCCGATCCCTTCCCGGGGTAGCGCCCTACAATGAGCAGTTCTTC. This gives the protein CASSRSLPGVAPYNEQFF.

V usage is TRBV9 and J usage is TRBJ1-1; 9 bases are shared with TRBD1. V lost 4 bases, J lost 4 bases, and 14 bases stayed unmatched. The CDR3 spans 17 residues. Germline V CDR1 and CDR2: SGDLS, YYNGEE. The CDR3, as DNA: TGTGCCAGCAGCACTCGTCCCGGGACAGGGTTGGGCACTGAAGCTTTCTTT. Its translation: CASSTRPGTGLGTEAFF.

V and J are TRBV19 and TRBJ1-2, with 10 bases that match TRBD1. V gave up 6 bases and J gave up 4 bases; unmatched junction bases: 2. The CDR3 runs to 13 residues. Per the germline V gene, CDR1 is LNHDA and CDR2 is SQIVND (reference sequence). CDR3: CASSRTGGYGYTF. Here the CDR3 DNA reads TGTGCCAGTAGCCGGACAGGGGGCTATGGCTACACCTTC.

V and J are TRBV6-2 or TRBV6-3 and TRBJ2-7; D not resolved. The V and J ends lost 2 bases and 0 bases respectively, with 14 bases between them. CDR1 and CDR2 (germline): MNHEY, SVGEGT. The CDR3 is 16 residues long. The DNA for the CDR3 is TGTGCCAGCAGTTACCGTGCAGGTCAATTCTCCTACGAGCAGTACTTC. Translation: CASSYRAGQFSYEQYF.

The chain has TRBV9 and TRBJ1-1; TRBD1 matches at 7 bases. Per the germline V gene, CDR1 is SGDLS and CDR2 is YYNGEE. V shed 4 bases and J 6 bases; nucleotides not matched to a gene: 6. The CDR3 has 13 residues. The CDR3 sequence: CASSLLDRAEAFF. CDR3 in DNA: TGTGCCAGCAGCCTCCTAGACAGGGCTGAAGCTTTCTTT.

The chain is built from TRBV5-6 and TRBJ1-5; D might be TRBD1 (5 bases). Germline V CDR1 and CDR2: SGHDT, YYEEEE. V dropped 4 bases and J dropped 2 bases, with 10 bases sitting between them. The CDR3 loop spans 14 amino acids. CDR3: CASSPGVGNQPQHF. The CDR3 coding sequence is TGTGCCAGCAGCCCGGGGGTGGGCAATCAGCCCCAGCATTTT.

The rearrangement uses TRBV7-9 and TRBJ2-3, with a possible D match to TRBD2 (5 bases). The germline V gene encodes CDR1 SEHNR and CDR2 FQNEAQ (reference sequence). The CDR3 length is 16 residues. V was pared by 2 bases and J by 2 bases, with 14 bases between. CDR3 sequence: CASSLRRGGSTDTQYF. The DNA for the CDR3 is TGTGCCAGCAGCTTACGGAGAGGAGGCTCCACAGATACGCAGTATTTT.

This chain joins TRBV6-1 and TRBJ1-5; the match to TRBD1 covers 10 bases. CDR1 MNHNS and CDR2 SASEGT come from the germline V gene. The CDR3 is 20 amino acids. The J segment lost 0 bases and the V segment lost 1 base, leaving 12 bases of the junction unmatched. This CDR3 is CASSEVRVDRGFYSNQPQHF. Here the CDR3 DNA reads TGTGCCAGCAGTGAAGTGAGGGTGGACAGGGGGTTTTATAGCAATCAGCCCCAGCATTTT.

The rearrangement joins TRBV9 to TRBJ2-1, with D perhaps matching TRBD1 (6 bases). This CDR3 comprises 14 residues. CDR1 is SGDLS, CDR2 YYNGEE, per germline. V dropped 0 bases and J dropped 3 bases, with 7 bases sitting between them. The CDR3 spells CASSVGQDYNEQFF. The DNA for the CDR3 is TGTGCCAGCAGCGTAGGACAGGACTACAATGAGCAGTTCTTC.

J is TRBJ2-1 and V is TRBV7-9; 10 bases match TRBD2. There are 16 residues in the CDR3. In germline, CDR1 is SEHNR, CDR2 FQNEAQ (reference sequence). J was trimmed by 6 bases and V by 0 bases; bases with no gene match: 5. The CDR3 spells CASSLALAGARNEQFF. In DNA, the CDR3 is TGTGCCAGCAGCTTAGCCCTAGCGGGAGCGCGCAATGAGCAGTTCTTC.

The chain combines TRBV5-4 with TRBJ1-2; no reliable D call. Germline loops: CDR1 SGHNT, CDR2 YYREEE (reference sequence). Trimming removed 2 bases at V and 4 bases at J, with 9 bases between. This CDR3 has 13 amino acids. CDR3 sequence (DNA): TGTGCCAGCAGCTTTGGTGAGGGCTATGGCTACACCTTC. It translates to CASSFGEGYGYTF.

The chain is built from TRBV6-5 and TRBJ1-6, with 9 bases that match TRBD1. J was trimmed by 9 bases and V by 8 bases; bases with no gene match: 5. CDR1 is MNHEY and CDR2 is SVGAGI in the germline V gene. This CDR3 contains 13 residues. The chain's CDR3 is CASGGTGRSPLHF. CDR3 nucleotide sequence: TGTGCCAGCGGGGGGACAGGGCGTTCACCCCTCCACTTT.

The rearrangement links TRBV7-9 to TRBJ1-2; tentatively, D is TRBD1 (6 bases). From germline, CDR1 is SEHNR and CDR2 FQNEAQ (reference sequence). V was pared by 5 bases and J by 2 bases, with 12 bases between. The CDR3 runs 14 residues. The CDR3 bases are TGTGCCAGCAGCCAATGGACAGCCAACTATGGCTACACCTTC. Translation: CASSQWTANYGYTF.

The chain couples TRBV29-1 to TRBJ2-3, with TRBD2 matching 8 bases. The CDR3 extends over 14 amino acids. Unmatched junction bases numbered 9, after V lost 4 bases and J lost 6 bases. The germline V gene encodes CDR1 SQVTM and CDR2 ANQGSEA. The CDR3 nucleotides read TGCAGCGTTGTCCGGGAGGGCCAGAGGGATACGCAGTATTTT. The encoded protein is CSVVREGQRDTQYF.

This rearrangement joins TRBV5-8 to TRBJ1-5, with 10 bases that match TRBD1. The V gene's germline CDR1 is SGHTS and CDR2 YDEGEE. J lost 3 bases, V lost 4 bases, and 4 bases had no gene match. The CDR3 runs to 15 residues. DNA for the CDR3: TGTGCCAGCAGCCCGGGGACAGGGGACAATCAGCCCCAGCATTTT. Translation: CASSPGTGDNQPQHF.

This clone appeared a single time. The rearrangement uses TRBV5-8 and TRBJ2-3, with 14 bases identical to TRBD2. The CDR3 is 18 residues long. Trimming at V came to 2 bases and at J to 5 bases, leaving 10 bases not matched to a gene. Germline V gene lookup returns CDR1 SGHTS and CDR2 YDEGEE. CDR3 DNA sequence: TGTGCCAGCAGCTTCCCCCGACTAGCGGGGGGGCCTGGAGATACGCAGTATTTT. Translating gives CASSFPRLAGGPGDTQYF.

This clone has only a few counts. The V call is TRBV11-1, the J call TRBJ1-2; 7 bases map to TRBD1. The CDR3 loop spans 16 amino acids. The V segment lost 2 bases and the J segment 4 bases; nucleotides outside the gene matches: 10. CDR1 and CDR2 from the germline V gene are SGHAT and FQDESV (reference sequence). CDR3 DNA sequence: TGTGCCAGCAGCTTACTCCCGGACAGGACCGTCTATGGCTACACCTTC. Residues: CASSLLPDRTVYGYTF.

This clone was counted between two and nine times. The CDR3 region is CASSPSPPSSGNTIYF. CDR3 sequence (DNA): TGTGCCAGCTCTCCCTCCCCGCCGAGCTCTGGAAACACCATATATTTT. This chain connects TRBV18 to TRBJ1-3; D is undetermined. Trimming left V 6 bases short and J 0 bases short, with 15 bases between. CDR3 length: 16 amino acids. Looked up from germline, CDR1 is KGHSH and CDR2 is LQKENI.

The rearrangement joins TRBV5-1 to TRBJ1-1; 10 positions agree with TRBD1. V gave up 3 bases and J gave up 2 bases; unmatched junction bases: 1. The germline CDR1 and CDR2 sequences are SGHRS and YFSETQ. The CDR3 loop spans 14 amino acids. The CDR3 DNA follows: TGCGCCAGCAGCTGGACAGGGGGAAACACTGAAGCTTTCTTT. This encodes CASSWTGGNTEAFF. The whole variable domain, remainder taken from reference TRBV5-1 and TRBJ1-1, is KAGVTQTPRYLIKTRGQQVTLSCSPISGHRSVSWYQQTPGQGLQFLFEYFSETQRNKGNFPGRFSGRQFSNSRSEMNVSTLELGDSALYLCASSWTGGNTEAFFGQGTRLTVV.